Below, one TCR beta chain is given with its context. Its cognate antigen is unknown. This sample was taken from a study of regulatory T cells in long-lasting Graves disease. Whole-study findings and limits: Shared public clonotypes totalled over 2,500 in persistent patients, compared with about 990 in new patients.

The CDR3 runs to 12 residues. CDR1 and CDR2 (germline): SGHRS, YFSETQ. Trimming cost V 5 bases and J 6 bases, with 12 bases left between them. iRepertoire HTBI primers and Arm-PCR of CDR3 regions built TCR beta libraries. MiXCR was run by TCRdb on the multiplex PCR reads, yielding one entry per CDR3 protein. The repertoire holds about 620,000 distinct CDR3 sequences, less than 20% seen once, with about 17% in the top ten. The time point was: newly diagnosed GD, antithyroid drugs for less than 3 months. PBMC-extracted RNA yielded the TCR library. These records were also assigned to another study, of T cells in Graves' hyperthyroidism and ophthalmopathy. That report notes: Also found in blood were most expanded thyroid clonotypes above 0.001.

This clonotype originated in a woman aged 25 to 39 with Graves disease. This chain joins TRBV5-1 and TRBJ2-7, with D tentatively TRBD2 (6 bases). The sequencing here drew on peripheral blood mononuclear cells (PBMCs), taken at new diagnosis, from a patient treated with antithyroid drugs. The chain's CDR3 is CASRGGGLEQYF. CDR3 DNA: TGCGCCAGCAGGGGAGGTGGGCTCGAGCAGTACTTC.